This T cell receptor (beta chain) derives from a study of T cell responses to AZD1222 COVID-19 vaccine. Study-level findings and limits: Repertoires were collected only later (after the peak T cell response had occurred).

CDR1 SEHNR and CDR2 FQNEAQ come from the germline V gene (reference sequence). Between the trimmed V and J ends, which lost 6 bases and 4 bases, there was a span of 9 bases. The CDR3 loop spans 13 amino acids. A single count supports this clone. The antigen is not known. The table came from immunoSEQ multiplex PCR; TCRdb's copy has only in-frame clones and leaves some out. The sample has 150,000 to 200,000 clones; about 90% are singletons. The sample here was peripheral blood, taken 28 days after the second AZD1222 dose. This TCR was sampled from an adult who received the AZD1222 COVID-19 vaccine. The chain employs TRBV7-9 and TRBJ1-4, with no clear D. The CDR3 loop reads CASRTSDNEKLFF. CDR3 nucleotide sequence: TGTGCCAGCAGGACGTCAGATAATGAAAAACTGTTTTTT.